Following are 19 T cell receptor beta chains from one sample sequenced in a study of blood T cells in healthy people across ages. With a J-beta primer mix and a sample-barcoded 5' primer, a second PCR ran 7 to 11 cycles. MiXCR, run by TCRdb on the 5' RACE reads, gives a single entry per CDR3 protein. The table has just under 900,000 distinct CDR3 sequences, around 26% seen once; the top ten hold 17%. Material: blood. The receptors were sampled from a woman older than 75 in good health.

For this clonotype: This may stem from a read error, because a much larger clone lies one nucleotide away. The chain recombines TRBV20-1 with TRBJ1-4, with D possibly being TRBD1 (5 bases). The CDR3 runs 18 residues. Trimming pared 0 bases from V and 0 bases from J, leaving 17 bases between. Germline V gene lookup returns CDR1 DFQATT and CDR2 SNEGSKA (reference sequence). The CDR3 region is CSARDLLGRGPTNEKLFF. CDR3 nucleotides: TGCAGTGCTAGAGATCTCCTGGGGCGGGGACCAACTAATGAAAAACTGTTTTTT.

This clonotype was detected ten times or more. The chain uses TRBV5-5 and TRBJ2-1, with D possibly matching TRBD1 (6 bases). This CDR3 region has 15 residues. Trimming took 8 bases from V and 7 from J, leaving 22 bases between them. Germline V CDR1 and CDR2: SGHKS, YYEKEE (reference sequence). The CDR3 region has the DNA TGTGCCAGTAGATACAGGGACCACCACGGGAATGAGCAGTTCTTC. This sequence encodes CASRYRDHHGNEQFF.

This clonotype occurred many times. A read error is possible here, since a much larger clone lies one base away. The chain recombines TRBV5-1 with TRBJ2-7; 8 bases are shared with TRBD1. Germline CDR1 is SGHRS and CDR2 is YFSETQ. The CDR3 is made up of 15 amino acids. With 2 bases clipped from V and 7 bases from J, the junction kept 11 bases outside the gene matches. CDR3 region: CASSFPSGTGWEQYF. The CDR3 DNA is TGCGCCAGCAGCTTCCCGTCGGGGACAGGCTGGGAGCAGTACTTC.

V and J are TRBV14 and TRBJ2-1; the D gene is possibly TRBD2 (5 bases). Germline V gene lookup returns CDR1 SGHDN and CDR2 FVKESK. This CDR3 region has 15 residues. V lost 0 bases and J 5 bases, leaving 11 bases between the germline ends. CDR3 protein: CASSQERGYHNEQFF. Written as DNA, the CDR3 is TGTGCCAGCAGCCAAGAAAGAGGGTACCACAATGAGCAGTTCTTC. The full variable domain, its missing parts supplied by reference TRBV14 and TRBJ2-1, is EAGVTQFPSHSVIEKGQTVTLRCDPISGHDNLYWYRRVMGKEIKFLLHFVKESKQDESGMPNNRFLAERTGGTYSTLKVQPAELEDSGVYFCASSQERGYHNEQFFGPGTRLTVL.

This clonotype turned up a few times. A much more abundant neighbour one base away suggests this may be a read error. The V and J genes are TRBV7-2 and TRBJ2-5; the D gene is possibly TRBD2 (6 bases). Germline CDR1 is SGHTA and CDR2 is FQGNSA. Trimming pared 1 base from V and 11 bases from J, leaving 23 bases between. The CDR3 has 16 residues. The CDR3 loop reads CASSLGRGIIANEQYF. Here the CDR3 DNA reads TGTGCCAGCAGCTTAGGGAGGGGTATTATCGCTAATGAGCAGTACTTC.

V usage is TRBV7-9 and J usage is TRBJ1-1; 11 bases are shared with TRBD1. Germline values: CDR1 SEHNR, CDR2 FQNEAQ (reference sequence). CDR3 length equals 17 residues. V lost 4 bases and J lost 7; bases outside the gene matches: 14. The CDR3 reads CASSSKVIGQGADEAFF. DNA of the CDR3: TGTGCCAGCAGCTCGAAAGTCATCGGACAGGGGGCGGATGAAGCTTTCTTT.

As for this clonotype: A clone one base away is much larger, so this may be a read error. This chain joins TRBV9 and TRBJ1-2; possible D gene TRBD1, 5 bases. Trimming shortened V by 6 bases and J by 2 bases, and 11 bases separated the two germline ends. Germline V gene sequence: CDR1 SGDLS, CDR2 YYNGEE. The CDR3 extends over 13 amino acids. CDR3 coding DNA: TGTGCCAGCAACCCCAGGACAAACTATGGCTACACCTTC. It translates to CASNPRTNYGYTF. The complete variable domain, with remaining parts taken from reference TRBV9 and TRBJ1-2, reads DSGVTQTPKHLITATGQRVTLRCSPRSGDLSVYWYQQSLDQGLQFLIQYYNGEERAKGNILERFSAQQFPDLHSELNLSSLELGDSALYFCASNPRTNYGYTFGSGTRLTVV.

Points on this clonotype: This may arise from a read error, as a much more abundant clone is one base away. J is TRBJ1-2 and V is TRBV30, with D possibly matching TRBD1 (5 bases). Germline V gene data show CDR1 as GTSNPN and CDR2 as SVGIG (reference sequence). This CDR3 contains 13 residues. CDR3 sequence reads: CAWRFTGVYDYTF. The CDR3 DNA sequence: TGTGCCTGGAGGTTCACAGGAGTCTATGACTACACCTTC.

Worth noting for this clonotype: Since a much larger clone is just one base distant, this may be a read error. The rearrangement joins TRBV5-1 to TRBJ2-5; the D is unclear. The CDR3 spans 15 residues. CDR1 is SGHRS, CDR2 YFSETQ, per germline. The CDR3 region has the DNA TGTGCCAGCAGCTTAGTCACCGGGTCCCAAGAGACCCAGTACTTC. Protein product: CASSLVTGSQETQYF.

There are a few counts of this clonotype. A much more abundant neighbour one base away suggests this may be a read error. The chain links TRBV5-1 to TRBJ2-3, with D perhaps TRBD2 (6 bases). CDR1 and CDR2 (germline): SGHRS, YFSETQ. The CDR3 length is 15 residues. Deletions cut 3 bases from V and 4 bases from J, with 15 bases between. The CDR3 region is CASSWSGPSADTQYF. In DNA, the CDR3 is TGCGCCAGCAGCTGGTCTGGGCCTAGCGCAGATACGCAGTATTTT.

V usage is TRBV29-1 and J usage is TRBJ2-7; TRBD1 agrees at 10 bases. This CDR3 is 11 amino acids long. The germline V gene has CDR1 SQVTM and CDR2 ANQGSEA. With 7 bases clipped from V and 10 bases from J, the junction kept 7 bases outside the gene matches. The CDR3 sequence: CSAGQGVAQYF. CDR3 sequence (DNA): TGCAGCGCTGGACAGGGGGTCGCCCAGTACTTC.

This clonotype was seen at least ten times. V usage is TRBV5-1 and J usage is TRBJ2-7; unclear D gene. Germline CDR1 SGHRS, CDR2 YFSETQ. This CDR3 spans 12 amino acids. Trimming removed 2 bases at V and 6 bases at J, with 9 bases between. CDR3 coding DNA: TGCGCCAGCAGCTTCGTGGTGGGCGAGCAGTACTTC. It specifies CASSFVVGEQYF.

Regarding this clonotype: A read error is possible here, since a much larger clone lies one base away. This sequence joins TRBV20-1 and TRBJ2-1, with no clear D. CDR3 length: 11 amino acids. CDR1 and CDR2 (germline): DFQATT, SNEGSKA (reference sequence). This chain's CDR3 is CSAKDVNERFF. DNA for the CDR3: TGCAGTGCCAAGGACGTCAATGAGCGGTTCTTC.

Ten or more counts support this clonotype. V and J are TRBV24-1 and TRBJ2-6; D is unclear. The CDR3 extends over 16 amino acids. Germline V gives CDR1 KGHDR, CDR2 SFDVKD. Trimming removed 3 bases from V and 0 bases from J, with 8 bases in between. In DNA, the CDR3 is TGTGCCACCAGTGATAGTAGACTCTCTGGGGCCAACGTCCTGACTTTC. Translation: CATSDSRLSGANVLTF.

This clonotype was found a few times. The chain carries TRBV10-3 and TRBJ2-1; 7 bases align to TRBD2. Germline loops: CDR1 ENHRY, CDR2 SYGVKD. V dropped 0 bases and J dropped 5; count of bases not matched to a gene: 7. The CDR3 length is 16 residues. The CDR3 loop reads CAISESVASGDNEQFF. DNA of the CDR3: TGTGCCATCAGTGAGTCTGTGGCTAGCGGTGACAATGAGCAGTTCTTC.

In this sample, this clonotype turned up many times. V gene TRBV18 combines with J gene TRBJ2-1; D is undetermined. With 0 bases removed from V and 7 bases from J, the gap between germline ends came to 7 bases. The CDR3 runs to 13 residues. The V gene's germline CDR1 is KGHSH and CDR2 LQKENI. The CDR3 DNA reads TGTGCCAGCTCACCACCCGCGGTAAATGAGCAGTTCTTC. Protein: CASSPPAVNEQFF.

This clonotype was found many times. CDR3 nucleotide sequence: TGCAGTGCTAGAGGACAGCCATATCAGCCCCAGCATTTT. Protein: CSARGQPYQPQHF. The chain couples TRBV20-1 to TRBJ1-5, with D possibly being TRBD1 (5 bases). Germline assignment: CDR1 DFQATT and CDR2 SNEGSKA (reference sequence). This CDR3 spans 13 amino acids. V lost 1 base to trimming and J lost 5 bases, with 9 bases between them.

This clonotype was detected many times. The CDR3 nucleotides read TGTGCCAGCAGCCCCAGCGGGGGGGCCAAGAATGAGCAGTTCTTC. Its translation is CASSPSGGAKNEQFF. The chain links TRBV6-6 to TRBJ2-1; 10 bases map to TRBD2. J gave up 7 bases and V 6 bases, and 9 bases lay outside the gene matches. Germline V gives CDR1 MNHNY, CDR2 SVGAGI (reference sequence). CDR3 length: 15 residues.

This clonotype was recorded at least ten times. This chain connects TRBV7-9 to TRBJ1-5; D gene uncertain. With 3 bases removed from V and 4 bases from J, the gap between germline ends came to 7 bases. Germline loops: CDR1 SEHNR, CDR2 FQNEAQ (reference sequence). This CDR3 is 13 amino acids long. As DNA, the CDR3 is TGTGCCAGCAGCTTGGAACAGAATCAGCCCCAGCATTTT. Translated: CASSLEQNQPQHF. The whole variable domain, remainder taken from reference TRBV7-9 and TRBJ1-5, is DTGVSQNPRHKITKRGQNVTFRCDPISEHNRLYWYRQTLGQGPEFLTYFQNEAQLEKSRLLSDRFSAERPKGSFSTLEIQRTEQGDSAMYLCASSLEQNQPQHFGDGTRLSIL.